The 28 T cell receptor beta chains below were found in one sample sequenced in a study of shared clonotypes between healthy human individuals. Measured with immunoSEQ multiplex PCR; TCRdb has only the in-frame clones, and not every one. Of under 1,900,000 clones in the sample, less than 99% were seen once. The sample comprised naive CD4+ T cells sorted from blood. As to subset: CD45RA+ positively selected. These receptor sequences come from a man aged 30-40 years in good health.

The chain links TRBV28 to TRBJ2-7; D gene uncertain. Trimming pared 7 bases from V and 3 bases from J, leaving 13 bases between. The germline V gene encodes CDR1 MDHEN and CDR2 SYDVKM. The CDR3 runs to 13 residues. CDR3 residues: CASNRPPIYEQYF. The CDR3 coding sequence is TGTGCCAGCAACAGACCTCCAATCTACGAGCAGTACTTC.

The genes are TRBV30 and TRBJ1-2; 7 nucleotides match TRBD1. The CDR3 extends over 14 amino acids. Germline CDR1 is GTSNPN and CDR2 is SVGIG (reference sequence). V shed 0 bases and J 2 bases; nucleotides not matched to a gene: 3. The CDR3 is CAWSVTGRNYGYTF. CDR3 nucleotide sequence: TGTGCCTGGAGTGTGACAGGGAGAAACTATGGCTACACCTTC.

This chain joins TRBV7-9 and TRBJ1-2; D not resolved. This CDR3 is built from 16 residues. From germline, CDR1 is SEHNR and CDR2 FQNEAQ (reference sequence). V was clipped by 1 base and J by 3 bases, with 15 bases between them. The CDR3 protein is CASSLVFGRVDYGYTF. The DNA for the CDR3 is TGTGCCAGCAGCTTAGTTTTCGGGAGGGTTGACTATGGCTACACCTTC.

The DNA of the CDR3 is TGTGCCAGCTACGGAGGGGTGCTTGGCTCCTACGAGCAGTACTTC. It yields the protein CASYGGVLGSYEQYF. The chain is built from TRBV28 and TRBJ2-7; TRBD2 might be the D (6 bases). The CDR3 has 15 residues. With 8 bases removed from V and 0 bases from J, the gap between germline ends came to 17 bases. Looked up from germline, CDR1 is MDHEN and CDR2 is SYDVKM.

The chain links TRBV7-8 to TRBJ1-5, with D unresolved. The ends were cut back, 1 base at V and 7 bases at J, with 14 bases in the middle. The V gene's germline CDR1 is SGHVS and CDR2 FQNEAQ. This CDR3 region has 15 residues. The chain's CDR3 is CASSLEGLRPQPQHF. For the CDR3, the DNA is TGTGCCAGCAGCTTAGAGGGCCTGAGGCCCCAGCCCCAGCATTTT.

This chain connects TRBV10-3 to TRBJ1-5, with D possibly being TRBD1 (5 bases). CDR1 ENHRY and CDR2 SYGVKD come from the germline V gene. Between the trimmed V and J ends, which lost 5 bases and 3 bases, there was a span of 8 bases. The CDR3 totals 13 residues. CDR3 DNA: TGTGCCATCAGTCAGGGTGACAATCAGCCCCAGCATTTT. Its translation is CAISQGDNQPQHF.

The chain uses TRBV27 and TRBJ2-7; D is unresolved. Germline V gene lookup returns CDR1 MNHEY and CDR2 SMNVEV (reference sequence). The CDR3 consists of 16 residues. Deletions cut 5 bases from V and 0 bases from J, with 17 bases between. The DNA of the CDR3 is TGTGCCAGCAGTCCGCACTCGATGACACTCTCCTACGAGCAGTACTTC. This gives the protein CASSPHSMTLSYEQYF.

This chain connects TRBV25-1 to TRBJ2-5; D possibly corresponds to TRBD2 (6 bases). V was shortened by 1 base and J by 5 bases, with 14 bases between the two germline ends. Germline V gene data show CDR1 as MGHDK and CDR2 as SYGVNS. The CDR3 totals 15 residues. CDR3 region: CASSEWRGGDETQYF. CDR3 coding DNA: TGTGCCAGCAGTGAATGGAGGGGAGGAGATGAGACCCAGTACTTC.

This chain connects TRBV18 to TRBJ1-3; 9 bases agree with TRBD1. Per germline, CDR1 KGHSH and CDR2 LQKENI. J was trimmed by 4 bases and V by 6 bases; bases with no gene match: 13. The CDR3 runs to 17 residues. The CDR3 here is CASSPGTGISSGNTIYF. CDR3 coding DNA: TGTGCCAGCTCGCCCGGGACAGGGATCTCGAGCGGAAACACCATATATTTT.

This chain links TRBV7-8 with TRBJ1-1, with a weak D call TRBD1 (6 bases). CDR3 length: 14 amino acids. Germline V gene sequence: CDR1 SGHVS, CDR2 FQNEAQ. Trimming took 5 bases from V and 3 from J, leaving 13 bases between them. CDR3 region: CASSPGGGHTEAFF. The CDR3, as DNA: TGTGCCAGCAGCCCTGGGGGGGGGCACACTGAAGCTTTCTTT.

The gene calls are TRBV5-4 and TRBJ2-1; the D gene is possibly TRBD2 (5 bases). The CDR3 runs 16 residues. Germline V gene sequence: CDR1 SGHNT, CDR2 YYREEE (reference sequence). Trimming removed 0 bases at V and 0 bases at J, with 10 bases between. CDR3 sequence (DNA): TGTGCCAGCAGCTTGGGAGGGCCTGGCTCCTACAATGAGCAGTTCTTC. Its protein is CASSLGGPGSYNEQFF. The whole variable domain, remainder taken from reference TRBV5-4 and TRBJ2-1, is ETGVTQSPTHLIKTRGQQVTLRCSSQSGHNTVSWYQQALGQGPQFIFQYYREEENGRGNFPPRFSGLQFPNYSSELNVNALELDDSALYLCASSLGGPGSYNEQFFGPGTRLTVL.

The chain uses TRBV4-1 and TRBJ1-5; D remains ambiguous. There are 15 residues in the CDR3. Per germline, CDR1 MGHRA and CDR2 YSYEKL. The V gene lost 0 bases and the J gene lost 1 base, with 7 bases spanning the gap. CDR3 amino acids: CASSQDGRSNQPQHF. CDR3 nucleotide sequence: TGCGCCAGCAGCCAAGATGGTAGGAGCAATCAGCCCCAGCATTTT.

The chain couples TRBV6-5 to TRBJ1-1, with D perhaps TRBD1 (6 bases). From germline, CDR1 is MNHEY and CDR2 SVGAGI. V lost 1 base to trimming and J lost 7 bases, with 10 bases between them. CDR3 length equals 13 residues. The CDR3 region is CASSYFDRSEAFF. The CDR3 coding sequence is TGTGCCAGCAGTTACTTCGACAGGAGTGAAGCTTTCTTT.

The chain employs TRBV5-1 and TRBJ2-7, with TRBD1 matching over 10 bases. Germline values: CDR1 SGHRS, CDR2 YFSETQ. The CDR3 is made up of 16 amino acids. The V gene end was trimmed by 0 bases and the J gene end by 5 bases; junction bases not matched to a gene: 8. The CDR3 sequence is CASSLGRGGTGDEQYF. The CDR3 DNA sequence: TGCGCCAGCAGCTTGGGTCGGGGAGGGACAGGGGACGAGCAGTACTTC.

This clone has just one count. This chain uses TRBV9 with TRBJ2-5; D unclear. Trimming removed 0 bases at V and 4 bases at J, with 10 bases between. The CDR3 has 14 amino acids. Germline values: CDR1 SGDLS, CDR2 YYNGEE. The CDR3 region has the DNA TGTGCCAGCAGCGTAGAGTTGTCTCGAGAGACCCAGTACTTC. Its protein is CASSVELSRETQYF.

The chain employs TRBV28 and TRBJ2-1; perhaps D is TRBD1 or TRBD2 (5 bases each). V lost 3 bases to trimming and J lost 9 bases, with 18 bases between them. Germline CDR1 MDHEN, CDR2 SYDVKM. This CDR3 has 15 residues. The CDR3 nucleotides are TGTGCCAGCAGTTTTACAAGCCGGGACCCAATTGAGCAGTTCTTC. Its translation is CASSFTSRDPIEQFF.

The rearrangement uses TRBV5-1 and TRBJ2-2; 10 bases line up with TRBD1. J gave up 2 bases and V 0 bases, and 16 bases lay outside the gene matches. Germline CDR1 reads SGHRS; CDR2 reads YFSETQ. The CDR3 is made up of 21 amino acids. The CDR3 region is CASSLARGTGDARTNTGELFF. CDR3 sequence (DNA): TGCGCCAGCAGCTTGGCCCGGGGGACAGGGGACGCCCGAACTAACACCGGGGAGCTGTTTTTT.

This clone was detected once. The rearrangement joins TRBV7-2 to TRBJ1-2, with D tentatively TRBD1 (5 bases). Trimming removed 3 bases at V and 4 bases at J, with 9 bases between. From germline, CDR1 is SGHTA and CDR2 FQGNSA. The length of the CDR3 is 13 residues. CDR3: CASSLGLSYGYTF. The CDR3 nucleotides are TGTGCCAGCAGCTTGGGGCTGAGCTATGGCTACACCTTC.

This chain links TRBV6-5 with TRBJ2-1, with D perhaps given as TRBD1 or TRBD2 (5 bases each). The V and J ends lost 6 bases and 10 bases respectively, with 13 bases between them. CDR3 length: 12 amino acids. Germline V gives CDR1 MNHEY, CDR2 SVGAGI. CDR3 sequence: CASSRDWGEQFF. Written as DNA, the CDR3 is TGTGCCAGCAGCCGGGATTGGGGGGAGCAGTTCTTC.

The rearrangement links TRBV6-5 to TRBJ2-2, with TRBD1 matching 10 bases. The CDR3 spans 16 residues. Germline trimming cut 4 bases from V and 4 bases from J; bases unmatched to any gene: 6. The germline CDR1 and CDR2 sequences are MNHEY and SVGAGI. The CDR3 sequence is CASSFDRGRSTGELFF. In DNA, the CDR3 is TGTGCCAGCAGTTTCGACAGGGGGCGCTCCACCGGGGAGCTGTTTTTT.

The V and J genes are TRBV6-1 and TRBJ1-2; D not resolved. CDR3 length: 13 residues. The V gene's germline CDR1 is MNHNS and CDR2 SASEGT. The germline V and J ends were trimmed by 4 bases and 5 bases, with 11 bases remaining between them. For the CDR3, the DNA is TGTGCCAGCAGTGTGTGGTCGGAATATGGCTACACCTTC. It encodes CASSVWSEYGYTF.

The chain uses TRBV21-1 and TRBJ1-5; the D call of TRBD1 is as the table states it, not checked on the DNA. TRBV21-1 is recorded as a pseudogene. The CDR3 covers 19 residues. CDR3 sequence: CASSTPDRGSPISNQPQHF. CDR3 DNA sequence: TGTGCCAGCAGCACACCGGACAGGGGGTCCCCTATTAGCAATCAGCCCCAGCATTTT.

The chain carries TRBV7-2 and TRBJ1-3, with D possibly matching TRBD1 (5 bases). V was clipped by 1 base and J by 16 bases, with 20 bases between them. The germline V gene has CDR1 SGHTA and CDR2 FQGNSA. This CDR3 is 14 amino acids long. In DNA form, the CDR3 reads TGTGCCAGCAGCTTAGATGGGGGAAGCGGCGCTTGGTATTTT. It translates to CASSLDGGSGAWYF.

The chain uses TRBV5-1 and TRBJ2-7; D is undetermined. CDR3 length: 17 residues. Between the trimmed V and J ends, which lost 0 bases and 0 bases, there was a span of 16 bases. Germline assignment: CDR1 SGHRS and CDR2 YFSETQ. The CDR3 protein is CASSLVGPTLSSYEQYF. DNA for the CDR3: TGCGCCAGCAGCTTGGTAGGACCAACCCTAAGCTCCTACGAGCAGTACTTC.

The chain is built from TRBV13 and TRBJ2-3, with D perhaps TRBD1 or TRBD2 (5 bases each). CDR3 length: 14 amino acids. The V gene lost 3 bases and the J gene lost 3 bases, with 10 bases spanning the gap. CDR1 PRHDT and CDR2 FYEKMQ come from the germline V gene (reference sequence). CDR3 sequence: CASSFTGRTDTQYF. The CDR3 nucleotides are TGTGCCAGCAGCTTCACGGGACGAACAGATACGCAGTATTTT.

The chain joins TRBV30 to TRBJ1-1, with 7 positions matching TRBD1. The CDR3 runs 12 residues. Germline loops: CDR1 GTSNPN, CDR2 SVGIG (reference sequence). V trimming: 5 bases; J trimming: 4 bases; junction bases outside the gene matches: 4. This CDR3 is CAWDRDGTEAFF. The CDR3 DNA is TGTGCCTGGGACAGGGATGGCACTGAAGCTTTCTTT. Full variable domain (outside the CDR3, taken from reference TRBV30 and TRBJ1-1): SQTIHQWPATLVQPVGSPLSLECTVEGTSNPNLYWYRQAAGRGLQLLFYSVGIGQISSEVPQNLSASRPQDRQFILSSKKLLLSDSGFYLCAWDRDGTEAFFGQGTRLTVV.

The rearrangement links TRBV7-9 to TRBJ2-7; perhaps D is TRBD1 or TRBD2 (5 bases each). This CDR3 has 14 amino acids. Germline-derived CDR1 and CDR2 are SEHNR and FQNEAQ (reference sequence). V was pared by 6 bases and J by 2 bases, with 14 bases between. CDR3 sequence reads: CASSRPGRTYEQYF. CDR3 in DNA: TGTGCCAGCAGTCGTCCGGGACGGACCTACGAGCAGTACTTC.

V is TRBV6-5 and J is TRBJ1-1; tentative D call: TRBD1 (6 bases). With 6 bases removed from V and 0 bases from J, the gap between germline ends came to 14 bases. CDR3 size: 15 residues. Germline CDR1 MNHEY, CDR2 SVGAGI. This CDR3 reads CASRAPGALNTEAFF. The CDR3 nucleotides read TGTGCCAGCAGGGCCCCGGGGGCGTTGAACACTGAAGCTTTCTTT.